Following are 10 T cell receptor beta chains from one sample sequenced in a study of T cells in localized non-small cell lung cancer. Some clones are missing from TCRdb's copy, which holds only in-frame ones; the method was immunoSEQ multiplex PCR. The sample holds some 2,000 clones, about 30% seen once. The sequencing used normal lung tissue next to the tumor, collected before any cancer treatment. Receptor source: a woman aged 35 to 70 with stage II squamous cell lung carcinoma.

This clone was detected a few times. CDR3 nucleotides: TGTGCCAGCAGAGACAGAATCCGTGAAAAACTGTTTTTT. Its protein product is CASRDRIREKLFF. The chain links TRBV7-1 to TRBJ1-4; possible D gene TRBD1, 5 bases. TRBV7-1 is flagged as an ORF with uncertain function. The CDR3 is 13 residues long. V was cut by 6 bases and J by 7 bases, with 12 bases left in between.

V gene TRBV25-1 combines with J gene TRBJ2-2, with D perhaps matching TRBD1 or TRBD2 (5 bases each). The CDR3 runs to 14 residues. V was pared by 6 bases and J by 1 base, with 9 bases between. The germline gives CDR1 MGHDK, CDR2 SYGVNS. The CDR3 region has the DNA TGTGCCAGCAGGGGGACGGTGAACACCGGGGAGCTGTTTTTT. Translation: CASRGTVNTGELFF.

This clone has more than one count but fewer than ten. The J gene is TRBJ1-5, the V gene TRBV4-1, with D tentatively TRBD1 (5 bases). V dropped 4 bases and J dropped 2 bases, with 12 bases sitting between them. Germline CDR1 is MGHRA and CDR2 is YSYEKL. The CDR3 extends over 15 amino acids. The CDR3 DNA follows: TGCGCCAGCAGCCCCAGGGAGGGTGGCAATCAGCCCCAGCATTTT. It specifies CASSPREGGNQPQHF.

The table lists this clone with a few counts. V gene TRBV11-3 combines with J gene TRBJ1-4; D is possibly TRBD1 (6 bases). The CDR3 contains 14 residues. Per the germline V gene, CDR1 is SGHNT and CDR2 is YENEEA. V was trimmed by 3 bases and J by 10 bases, leaving 15 bases between them. The CDR3 reads CASSLWGAARKLFF. The CDR3 DNA reads TGTGCCAGCAGCTTGTGGGGGGCGGCTCGAAAACTGTTTTTT.

This clone qualifies as medium-sized. The rearrangement joins TRBV11-3 to TRBJ1-5; tentatively, D is TRBD1 (6 bases). Trimming removed 5 bases at V and 9 bases at J, with 23 bases between. CDR3 length equals 16 residues. Germline assignment: CDR1 SGHNT and CDR2 YENEEA. DNA for the CDR3: TGTGCCAGCAGCCCAGGCCTTGTCGAGGGGGGTGGGCCCCAGCATTTT. Translation: CASSPGLVEGGGPQHF.

CDR3 nucleotides: TGTGCCAGCAGCGTAGGGGCTAGATCTGAGCAGTTCTTC. Translation: CASSVGARSEQFF. This chain connects TRBV7-4 to TRBJ2-1, with a weak D call TRBD1 (5 bases). The CDR3 has 13 residues. The V gene lost 5 bases and the J gene lost 9 bases, with 14 bases spanning the gap. Germline V CDR1 and CDR2: SGHVT, SQSDAQ.

The rearrangement joins TRBV30 to TRBJ1-4; D unresolved. V was shortened by 7 bases and J by 5 bases, with 14 bases between the two germline ends. The CDR3 has 13 amino acids. Germline-derived CDR1 and CDR2 are GTSNPN and SVGIG (reference sequence). The CDR3 protein is CALQFGPNEKLFF. The CDR3 coding sequence is TGTGCCTTGCAATTTGGGCCGAATGAAAAACTGTTTTTT.

V usage is TRBV19 and J usage is TRBJ2-3; perhaps TRBD2 as D (7 bases). The germline V gene has CDR1 LNHDA and CDR2 SQIVND (reference sequence). The V gene lost 5 bases and the J gene lost 4 bases, with 10 bases spanning the gap. The CDR3 sequence is 13 residues long. The CDR3 sequence: CASSGEGADTQYF. The CDR3 region has the DNA TGTGCCAGTAGTGGGGAGGGGGCAGATACGCAGTATTTT.

This clone has more than one count but fewer than ten. This rearrangement joins TRBV6-8 to TRBJ2-7, with unresolved D. V lost 2 bases, J lost 2 bases, and 7 bases lay in between. The CDR3 length is 13 residues. CDR1 and CDR2 from the germline V gene are MNHGY and SAAAGT. The CDR3 here is CASSYIGPYEQYF. CDR3 DNA sequence: TGTGCCAGCAGTTACATCGGTCCCTACGAGCAGTACTTC.

The chain is built from TRBV11-3 and TRBJ2-5; 9 bases align to TRBD1. CDR3 length: 15 residues. Trimming took 5 bases from V and 4 from J; bases not matched to a gene: 8. The germline CDR1 and CDR2 sequences are SGHNT and YENEEA. The CDR3 DNA follows: TGTGCCAGCAGCACGGCGGGACAGGGATCAGAGACCCAGTACTTC. Its protein product is CASSTAGQGSETQYF. Full variable domain (remainder filled in from reference TRBV11-3 and TRBJ2-5): EAGVVQSPRYKIIEKKQPVAFWCNPISGHNTLYWYLQNLGQGPELLIRYENEEAVDDSQLPKDRFSAERLKGVDSTLKIQPAELGDSAVYLCASSTAGQGSETQYFGPGTRLLVL.